This TCR beta chain was captured in a study of cytotoxic CD8 clonotypes in ibrutinib-treated CLL. Looking at the study overall: Of the patients, 11 were relapsed/refractory, roughly 16 treatment-naive and around 17 IGHV unmutated. Study-wide results and limits: Starting clonality was above that of age-matched healthy donors and tracked circulating CD8+ T-cell counts.

Depths of 1 in 200,000 to 1 in 1 million T cells were the sequencing target. The table came from immunoSEQ multiplex PCR; TCRdb's copy has only in-frame clones and leaves some out. Of roughly 130,000 clones in the sample, 79% were seen once. To note about this clone: Its antigen is not known.

This CDR3 is built from 14 residues. The germline V and J ends were trimmed by 3 bases and 1 base, with 7 bases remaining between them. Germline assignment: CDR1 KGHSH and CDR2 LQKENI. This specimen consisted of PBMCs, obtained after 12 months of ibrutinib treatment. The chain couples TRBV18 to TRBJ2-1; possibly TRBD2 for D (6 bases). The sequence came from a human donor with chronic lymphocytic leukemia. The CDR3 DNA is TGTGCCAGCTCACCCGGGAGTTCCTACAATGAGCAGTTCTTC. Amino acid sequence: CASSPGSSYNEQFF. Drawing the rest from reference TRBV18 and TRBJ2-1, the complete variable domain is NAGVMQNPRHLVRRRGQEARLRCSPMKGHSHVYWYRQLPEEGLKFMVYLQKENIIDESGMPKERFSAEFPKEGPSILRIQQVVRGDSAAYFCASSPGSSYNEQFFGPGTRLTVL.